The T cell receptor beta chain under discussion was sequenced for a study of T-cell memory formation after mild COVID-19. Broader study findings: Detection of some responders pre-infection suggested pre-existing cross-reactive memory T cells participated. Among clones contracting day 15 to 85, CD4/CD8 was balanced, whereas later expanders leaned CD4+.

One entry per CDR3 protein, called by TCRdb with MiXCR from the 5' RACE reads. This sample yields 100,000 to 150,000 distinct CDR3 sequences, of which about a sixth are seen a single time; approximately 5.2% belongs to the top ten. A word on this clonotype: The antigen remains undetermined.

Germline V lookup: CDR1 MDHEN, CDR2 SYDVKM. V lost 6 bases, J lost 4 bases, and 9 bases lay in between. The CDR3 is 12 residues long. This chain uses TRBV28 with TRBJ2-5, with TRBD2 as a possible D gene (6 bases). The sample comprised PBMCs or a T cell subset sorted from them (not recorded which). This TCR derives from a man aged 18 to 35 who had mild COVID-19 (a few samples of this study predate the infection). Cell type and time point are not known. CDR3 nucleotide sequence: TGTGCCAGCAGCCACGGGGGAGAGACCCAGTACTTC. Translated: CASSHGGETQYF.